The next 32 T cell receptor beta chains were all read from a single sample in a study of T cell repertoires in cytomegalovirus infection. TCRdb re-called the reads through MiXCR, storing one row per CDR3 protein. Here the sample spans roughly 280,000 distinct CDR3 sequences, roughly 21% being singletons. For these receptors, no antigen is known. Here the sequenced sample was cultured PBMCs, taken from culture after CMV antigen stimulation. The receptors come from a human donor in good health (CMV status not recorded). Some clones in this sample may be carry-over from other donors' samples.

The chain is built from TRBV28 and TRBJ2-7; the match to TRBD2 covers 8 bases. The CDR3 is 17 residues long. Germline V lookup: CDR1 MDHEN, CDR2 SYDVKM. The V gene end was trimmed by 5 bases and the J gene end by 3 bases; junction bases not matched to a gene: 15. Here the CDR3 DNA reads TGTGCCAGCAGTACGGTCCTGGGGGGGACTAGTATCTACGAGCAGTACTTC. Translated: CASSTVLGGTSIYEQYF.

In its sample, this clonotype was seen a few times. The chain carries TRBV28 and TRBJ2-3, with 9 bases lining up with TRBD2. Germline V gene lookup returns CDR1 MDHEN and CDR2 SYDVKM. The V and J ends lost 5 bases and 5 bases, in that order; junction bases with no gene match: 11. CDR3 size: 16 residues. The CDR3 DNA reads TGTGCCAGCAGTCCCCCAGGCGGGAGGGCCAAAGATACGCAGTATTTT. This encodes CASSPPGGRAKDTQYF.

This chain connects TRBV2 to TRBJ1-2; TRBD1 aligns across 9 bases. The CDR3 runs to 14 residues. Per germline, CDR1 SNHLY and CDR2 FYNNEI. V gave up 7 bases and J gave up 4 bases; unmatched junction bases: 7. CDR3 in DNA: TGTGCCAGCAAAGAACCGGGACAGGGCTATGGCTACACCTTC. Translating it yields CASKEPGQGYGYTF.

This chain joins TRBV13 and TRBJ1-6, with unresolved D. There are 13 residues in the CDR3. The V gene's germline CDR1 is PRHDT and CDR2 FYEKMQ (reference sequence). The germline V and J ends were trimmed by 0 bases and 7 bases, with 4 bases remaining between them. The CDR3: CASSLGSNSPLHF. The CDR3, as DNA: TGTGCCAGCAGCTTAGGCTCGAATTCACCCCTCCACTTT.

V gene TRBV10-3 combines with J gene TRBJ2-5, with a tentative D call TRBD2 (6 bases). CDR3 size: 16 residues. V was clipped by 3 bases and J by 1 base, with 15 bases between them. Looked up from germline, CDR1 is ENHRY and CDR2 is SYGVKD. CDR3 in amino acids: CAISDFAGSVQETQYF. The CDR3 nucleotides are TGTGCCATCAGTGACTTTGCGGGGTCAGTCCAAGAGACCCAGTACTTC.

This clonotype was detected many times. The chain employs TRBV7-2 and TRBJ2-7; D is unresolved. The CDR3 contains 14 residues. Trimming removed 0 bases at V and 6 bases at J, with 12 bases between. Germline V lookup: CDR1 SGHTA, CDR2 FQGNSA. The CDR3 region is CASSLALTYTEQYF. For the CDR3, the DNA is TGTGCCAGCAGCTTAGCTCTAACATATACCGAGCAGTACTTC.

The chain uses TRBV10-3 and TRBJ2-7; 7 bases align to TRBD2. The CDR3 is made up of 13 amino acids. Germline V gives CDR1 ENHRY, CDR2 SYGVKD. The ends lost 8 bases at V and 7 bases at J; junction bases unmatched: 11. The DNA for the CDR3 is TGTGCCATCGGGGGGGACGGAGCACGGGAGCAGTACTTC. It translates to CAIGGDGAREQYF.

Many counts were recorded for this clonotype. The chain couples TRBV7-2 to TRBJ2-5, with 7 bases matching TRBD2. From germline, CDR1 is SGHTA and CDR2 FQGNSA. J was trimmed by 1 base and V by 5 bases; bases with no gene match: 4. The CDR3 is 14 residues long. CDR3 protein: CASSHPGGQETQYF. The CDR3 nucleotides read TGTGCCAGCAGCCACCCGGGGGGCCAAGAGACCCAGTACTTC.

Details on this clonotype: A much larger clonotype is one base distant, so this may be a read error. V is TRBV12-3 or TRBV12-4 and J is TRBJ2-3; D remains unclear. The CDR3 spans 14 residues. Trimming removed 7 bases at V and 4 bases at J, with 15 bases between. The CDR3 protein is CASTPKPGADTQYF. CDR3 coding DNA: TGTGCCAGCACACCAAAACCTGGCGCAGATACGCAGTATTTT.

This clonotype was observed a handful of times. The V call is TRBV5-4, the J call TRBJ1-3, with no clear D. Per germline, CDR1 SGHNT and CDR2 YYREEE (reference sequence). There are 14 residues in the CDR3. V was clipped by 5 bases and J by 2 bases, with 11 bases between them. The CDR3 DNA reads TGTGCCAGCAGTTTACGTCAGGCTGGAAACACCATATATTTT. It translates to CASSLRQAGNTIYF.

The chain carries TRBV20-1 and TRBJ2-3; a weak D match, TRBD1 (6 bases). V was cut by 1 base and J by 10 bases, with 18 bases left in between. Germline loops: CDR1 DFQATT, CDR2 SNEGSKA (reference sequence). This CDR3 is 14 amino acids long. The CDR3, as DNA: TGCAGTGCTAGAGCGGAGACAGGACTTAGGGCGCAGTATTTT. This gives the protein CSARAETGLRAQYF.

This clonotype has only a few counts. The chain has TRBV30 and TRBJ2-5, with D perhaps TRBD1 (5 bases). Germline lookup yields CDR1 GTSNPN and CDR2 SVGIG (reference sequence). The CDR3 is made up of 15 amino acids. Trimming took off 2 bases at V and 5 bases at J, with 18 bases between the two ends. This chain's CDR3 is CAWSTRRRVGETQYF. The CDR3 bases are TGTGCCTGGAGTACCCGCCGCAGGGTCGGGGAGACCCAGTACTTC.

The sample holds many counts of this clonotype. As DNA, the CDR3 is TGTGCCAGCAGCCCCTCAGGGACAGGGCCTCGTGAGCAGTTCTTC. This sequence encodes CASSPSGTGPREQFF. The rearrangement uses TRBV7-8 and TRBJ2-1; TRBD1 matches 9 bases. This CDR3 contains 15 residues. The V segment lost 5 bases and the J segment 9 bases; nucleotides outside the gene matches: 11. Per the germline V gene, CDR1 is SGHVS and CDR2 is FQNEAQ.

This chain joins TRBV5-4 and TRBJ2-7, with 10 bases lining up with TRBD1. CDR1 SGHNT and CDR2 YYREEE come from the germline V gene (reference sequence). The trim removed 4 bases at V and 1 base at J, leaving 5 bases unmatched. CDR3 size: 15 residues. The CDR3 nucleotides read TGTGCCAGCAGCCAGCGGACAGGGGGATCCTACGAGCAGTACTTC. Translation gives CASSQRTGGSYEQYF.

The chain is built from TRBV6-2 or TRBV6-3 and TRBJ2-3; D may be TRBD1 or TRBD2 (5 bases each). The CDR3 runs to 16 residues. V was trimmed by 5 bases and J by 0 bases, leaving 15 bases between them. Germline CDR1 MNHEY, CDR2 SVGEGT. DNA for the CDR3: TGTGCCAGCAGTCCCGGGACGCTCGCTAGCACAGATACGCAGTATTTT. Translation gives CASSPGTLASTDTQYF.

As to this clonotype: Its ends do not fully match the called genes, so a read error is possible. This chain uses TRBV11-2 with TRBJ2-1, with no clear D. The CDR3 covers 15 residues. Germline CDR1 and CDR2: SGHAT and FQNNGV. The CDR3 region is CASTHHRPNNNKQFF. The CDR3 coding sequence is TGTGCCAGCACTCACCATCGCCCGAACAACAATAAGCAGTTCTTC.

This clonotype turned up a few times. The V call is TRBV10-1, the J call TRBJ2-1, with TRBD2 matching 9 bases. The junction had 3 bases not matched to a gene; V was cut back by 6 bases and J by 3 bases. This CDR3 is 14 amino acids long. Germline-derived CDR1 and CDR2 are WNHNN and SYGVQD (reference sequence). CDR3 bases: TGCGCCAGCAGGGCTAGCGGGGTCTACAATGAGCAGTTCTTC. Its translation is CASRASGVYNEQFF.

This rearrangement joins TRBV29-1 to TRBJ2-7; D remains ambiguous. The length of the CDR3 is 13 residues. Trimming removed 6 bases at V and 3 bases at J, with 15 bases between. Germline loops: CDR1 SQVTM, CDR2 ANQGSEA. CDR3 nucleotide sequence: TGCAGCGTCTCGGATCCACCAAGCTACGAGCAGTACTTC. This codes for CSVSDPPSYEQYF.

This clonotype was seen a few times. The chain recombines TRBV2 with TRBJ2-7; TRBD2 agrees at 8 bases. Germline V gives CDR1 SNHLY, CDR2 FYNNEI. V dropped 6 bases and J dropped 0; count of bases not matched to a gene: 7. There are 15 residues in the CDR3. CDR3 in amino acids: CASRKLAVSSYEQYF. DNA of the CDR3: TGTGCCAGCAGAAAACTAGCGGTTAGCTCCTACGAGCAGTACTTC.

The chain links TRBV30 to TRBJ2-3; D is ambiguous. Between the trimmed V and J ends, which lost 5 bases and 2 bases, there was a span of 11 bases. The CDR3 spans 13 residues. Per the germline V gene, CDR1 is GTSNPN and CDR2 is SVGIG (reference sequence). The CDR3 here is CAWSGPYTDTQYF. The CDR3, as DNA: TGTGCCTGGTCCGGACCTTACACAGATACGCAGTATTTT.

This clonotype was observed at least ten times. The chain couples TRBV4-3 to TRBJ2-1, with 7 bases that match TRBD2. Unmatched junction bases numbered 8, after V lost 6 bases and J lost 0 bases. The germline gives CDR1 LGHNA, CDR2 YSLEER. CDR3 length: 16 residues. CDR3 coding DNA: TGCGCCAGCAGTTTTACTAGCGCCCGCTCCTACAATGAGCAGTTCTTC. Its protein is CASSFTSARSYNEQFF.

This clonotype was seen more than once but under ten times. The chain links TRBV18 to TRBJ1-5, with TRBD1 matching 8 bases. Looked up from germline, CDR1 is KGHSH and CDR2 is LQKENI. The V gene end was trimmed by 8 bases and the J gene end by 3 bases; junction bases not matched to a gene: 6. The CDR3 consists of 14 residues. In DNA form, the CDR3 reads TGTGCCAGCCGTGGACAGGGAAACAATCAGCCCCAGCATTTT. Protein product: CASRGQGNNQPQHF.

This clonotype has more than one count but fewer than ten. CDR3 coding DNA: TGTGCCAGCAGTTTAGTGGTTGACAATGAGCAGTTCTTC. It specifies CASSLVVDNEQFF. This chain uses TRBV28 with TRBJ2-1; D gene ambiguous. This CDR3 region has 13 residues. Germline CDR1 is MDHEN and CDR2 is SYDVKM. V gave up 2 bases and J gave up 5 bases, with 7 bases separating them.

This clonotype showed up just a few times. The chain has TRBV20-1 and TRBJ2-5, with D perhaps assigned TRBD1 or TRBD2 (5 bases each). CDR1 is DFQATT and CDR2 is SNEGSKA in the germline V gene (reference sequence). CDR3 size: 13 residues. V was clipped by 3 bases and J by 5 bases, with 13 bases between them. Written as DNA, the CDR3 is TGCAGTGCTAGCCCAGGGTGGGAGGAGACCCAGTACTTC. Protein sequence: CSASPGWEETQYF.

V is TRBV27 and J is TRBJ2-1, with TRBD2 matching over 8 bases. Germline loops: CDR1 MNHEY, CDR2 SMNVEV (reference sequence). With V trimmed by 5 bases and J by 9 bases, 6 bases remained unmatched. The CDR3 runs 13 residues. The CDR3 region is CASSPSGSGEQFF. The CDR3 nucleotides read TGTGCCAGCAGTCCCAGCGGGAGTGGTGAGCAGTTCTTC.

There are many counts of this clonotype. The rearrangement uses TRBV7-8 and TRBJ1-2; 9 bases are a match to TRBD1. The V gene end was trimmed by 5 bases and the J gene end by 8 bases; junction bases not matched to a gene: 9. The CDR3 has 14 amino acids. The germline V gene has CDR1 SGHVS and CDR2 FQNEAQ. The CDR3 loop is CASSLGTGSGGYTF. The CDR3 DNA reads TGTGCCAGCAGCCTTGGGACAGGGTCGGGCGGCTACACCTTC.

The chain uses TRBV19 and TRBJ2-7; 7 nucleotides agree with TRBD1. This CDR3 comprises 14 residues. The V and J ends lost 4 bases and 3 bases, in that order; junction bases with no gene match: 6. In germline, CDR1 is LNHDA, CDR2 SQIVND (reference sequence). The CDR3 sequence: CASSTFDRVYEQYF. In nucleotides, the CDR3 is TGTGCCAGTAGTACCTTCGACAGGGTCTACGAGCAGTACTTC.

The V call is TRBV12-3 or TRBV12-4, the J call TRBJ2-1; 9 nucleotides agree with TRBD2. The V segment lost 3 bases and the J segment 14 bases; nucleotides outside the gene matches: 20. The CDR3 runs to 17 residues. The chain's CDR3 is CASSFGRTSAGSDQEFF. For the CDR3, the DNA is TGTGCCAGCAGTTTCGGAAGGACTAGCGCGGGTTCTGATCAGGAGTTCTTC.

The table lists this clonotype with many counts. This chain uses TRBV6-1 with TRBJ1-2; possible D gene TRBD1, 6 bases. This CDR3 has 15 residues. Per germline, CDR1 MNHNS and CDR2 SASEGT. V was clipped by 5 bases and J by 2 bases, with 15 bases between them. The CDR3 DNA reads as TGTGCCAGCAGTCCTCCTATGGACAGAAACTATGGCTACACCTTC. Amino acids: CASSPPMDRNYGYTF.

DNA for the CDR3: TGTGCCAGCAGTCTCCTGGGCCACGACGAGATTGGGTCTAATGAAAAACTGTTTTTT. Translation gives CASSLLGHDEIGSNEKLFF. The J gene is TRBJ1-4, the V gene TRBV7-9; D remains unclear. Germline V gene sequence: CDR1 SEHNR, CDR2 FQNEAQ (reference sequence). V shed 6 bases and J shed 3 bases, with 26 bases lying between them. The CDR3 extends over 19 amino acids.

In regard to this clonotype: One end of the junction is discordant with germline, which a read error may explain. The J gene is TRBJ1-4, the V gene TRBV7-2; TRBD1 matches 9 bases. The CDR3 consists of 15 residues. Per germline, CDR1 SGHTA and CDR2 FQGNSA. The CDR3 region is CASSRVTGGREILFF. DNA for the CDR3: TGTGCCAGCAGCCGCGTGACAGGGGGACGCGAAATACTGTTTTTT.

The V gene is TRBV7-9, the J gene TRBJ1-2; tentatively, D is TRBD1 (5 bases). The CDR3 covers 14 residues. V was cut by 2 bases and J by 8 bases, with 15 bases left in between. The germline V gene encodes CDR1 SEHNR and CDR2 FQNEAQ (reference sequence). The CDR3 DNA is TGTGCCAGCAGCTTACCCTCCGGGGGAGGCGGCTACACCTTC. It encodes CASSLPSGGGGYTF.